The 7 T cell receptor beta chains presented below share a single source sample, sequenced in a study of regulatory T cells in long-lasting Graves disease. Arm-PCR of CDR3 regions and iRepertoire HTBI primers were the basis on which TCR beta libraries were built. Via MiXCR, TCRdb re-called the multiplex PCR reads, giving one row per CDR3 protein. The sample holds about 220,000 distinct CDR3 sequences, approximately 16% seen once. Time point meaning: newly diagnosed GD, antithyroid drugs for less than 3 months. PBMC RNA served as the TCR library source. The material was peripheral blood mononuclear cells (PBMCs), obtained at new diagnosis, from a patient treated with antithyroid drugs. The receptors were gathered from a female donor with Graves disease.

This clonotype has just a few counts. The chain recombines TRBV6-1 with TRBJ1-2; D gene unclear. This CDR3 is 15 amino acids long. The V end lost 7 bases, the J end lost 1 base, and 16 bases lay between the germline ends. Germline lookup yields CDR1 MNHNS and CDR2 SASEGT. The CDR3 nucleotides are TGTGCCAGCATACGAGAGAAAGGGATTAACTATGGCTACACCTTC. It encodes CASIREKGINYGYTF.

V is TRBV18 and J is TRBJ2-5; 12 nucleotides agree with TRBD2. With V trimmed by 3 bases and J by 3 bases, 2 bases remained unmatched. The CDR3 spans 15 residues. Germline loops: CDR1 KGHSH, CDR2 LQKENI. CDR3 loop: CASSPRTSGKETQYF. CDR3 sequence (DNA): TGTGCCAGCTCACCCAGGACTAGCGGGAAAGAGACCCAGTACTTC.

This clonotype has ten or more counts. This rearrangement joins TRBV7-2 to TRBJ2-7; the D gene could be TRBD1 or TRBD2 (5 bases each). The ends were cut back, 2 bases at V and 2 bases at J, with 16 bases in the middle. CDR3 length: 16 amino acids. Germline V CDR1 and CDR2: SGHTA, FQGNSA. CDR3 coding DNA: TGTGCCAGCAGCTTAACCGGGGCGGCCCTTACCTACGAGCAGTACTTC. This codes for CASSLTGAALTYEQYF.

With regard to this clonotype: One base separates it from a far larger clone, so it is likely a read error. J is TRBJ2-7 and V is TRBV11-3; a weak D match, TRBD2 (7 bases). There are 15 residues in the CDR3. Germline assignment: CDR1 SGHNT and CDR2 YENEEA. Trimming took 3 bases from V and 6 from J, leaving 18 bases between them. The CDR3 region is CASSFSRGAESEQYF. The CDR3 DNA sequence: TGTGCCAGCAGCTTCAGCCGGGGGGCTGAAAGCGAGCAGTACTTC.

There are many counts of this clonotype. The rearrangement joins TRBV11-3 to TRBJ2-5, with D perhaps matching TRBD1 (7 bases). CDR1 and CDR2 from the germline V gene are SGHNT and YENEEA. V lost 5 bases, J lost 3 bases, and 13 bases lay in between. The CDR3 runs to 14 residues. CDR3 DNA sequence: TGTGCCAGCAGCCGAGACAGGGAGGAAGAGACCCAGTACTTC. Amino acid sequence: CASSRDREEETQYF.

On this clonotype itself: Only one base separates this from a far larger clonotype, so it likely reflects a read error. The V call is TRBV2, the J call TRBJ2-5; 9 nucleotides align to TRBD2. This CDR3 is built from 16 residues. The V gene's germline CDR1 is SNHLY and CDR2 FYNNEI. For the CDR3, the DNA is TGTGCCAGCCGCCGAGCGGGAGGTAGCTCCTACAATGAGCAGCTCTTC. Translating it yields CASRRAGGSSYNEQLF.

This clonotype was observed at least ten times. The chain employs TRBV7-8 and TRBJ2-1; no clear D. Trimming stripped 2 bases from V and 0 bases from J, with 8 bases between. Germline lookup yields CDR1 SGHVS and CDR2 FQNEAQ. The CDR3 totals 15 residues. CDR3: CASSLSAISYNEQFF. The CDR3 region has the DNA TGTGCCAGCAGCTTATCGGCCATCTCCTACAATGAGCAGTTCTTC.